This TCR beta chain was recorded in a study of a mutant IDH1 vaccine in newly diagnosed glioma. Study details: Scheduled for weeks 1, 3, 5, 7, 11, 15, 19 and 23, eight vaccinations were given to patients. Of the patients given treatment, 62.5% were male and approximately 40% were female, and a mean age of about 40 years was recorded.

Only one count was recorded for this clone. Its antigen is still unknown. The assay was immunoSEQ multiplex PCR, and TCRdb's table has in-frame clones only and misses some. The sample yields approximately 41,000 clones, 80% to 95% seen once. Time point noted: week 23, last vaccination. Every single dose of the vaccine, 300 ug of mutant IDH1 20-mer peptide, came with topical imiquimod. The donors had new WHO grade 3 or 4 astrocytomas; these were IDH1-mutant and ATRX-lost. The V and J ends lost 2 bases and 5 bases, in that order; junction bases with no gene match: 8. This CDR3 spans 15 amino acids. Germline assignment: CDR1 SGHRS and CDR2 YFSETQ.

V usage is TRBV5-1 and J usage is TRBJ1-1; the match to TRBD1 covers 8 bases. This material consisted of PBMCs, taken from a glioma patient whose treatment included an IDH1 peptide vaccine. This TCR came from a middle-aged man with glioma. The CDR3 nucleotides read TGCGCCAGCAGCTTAAGAACAGGGGGGGAGACTGAAGCTTTCTTT. As protein: CASSLRTGGETEAFF.